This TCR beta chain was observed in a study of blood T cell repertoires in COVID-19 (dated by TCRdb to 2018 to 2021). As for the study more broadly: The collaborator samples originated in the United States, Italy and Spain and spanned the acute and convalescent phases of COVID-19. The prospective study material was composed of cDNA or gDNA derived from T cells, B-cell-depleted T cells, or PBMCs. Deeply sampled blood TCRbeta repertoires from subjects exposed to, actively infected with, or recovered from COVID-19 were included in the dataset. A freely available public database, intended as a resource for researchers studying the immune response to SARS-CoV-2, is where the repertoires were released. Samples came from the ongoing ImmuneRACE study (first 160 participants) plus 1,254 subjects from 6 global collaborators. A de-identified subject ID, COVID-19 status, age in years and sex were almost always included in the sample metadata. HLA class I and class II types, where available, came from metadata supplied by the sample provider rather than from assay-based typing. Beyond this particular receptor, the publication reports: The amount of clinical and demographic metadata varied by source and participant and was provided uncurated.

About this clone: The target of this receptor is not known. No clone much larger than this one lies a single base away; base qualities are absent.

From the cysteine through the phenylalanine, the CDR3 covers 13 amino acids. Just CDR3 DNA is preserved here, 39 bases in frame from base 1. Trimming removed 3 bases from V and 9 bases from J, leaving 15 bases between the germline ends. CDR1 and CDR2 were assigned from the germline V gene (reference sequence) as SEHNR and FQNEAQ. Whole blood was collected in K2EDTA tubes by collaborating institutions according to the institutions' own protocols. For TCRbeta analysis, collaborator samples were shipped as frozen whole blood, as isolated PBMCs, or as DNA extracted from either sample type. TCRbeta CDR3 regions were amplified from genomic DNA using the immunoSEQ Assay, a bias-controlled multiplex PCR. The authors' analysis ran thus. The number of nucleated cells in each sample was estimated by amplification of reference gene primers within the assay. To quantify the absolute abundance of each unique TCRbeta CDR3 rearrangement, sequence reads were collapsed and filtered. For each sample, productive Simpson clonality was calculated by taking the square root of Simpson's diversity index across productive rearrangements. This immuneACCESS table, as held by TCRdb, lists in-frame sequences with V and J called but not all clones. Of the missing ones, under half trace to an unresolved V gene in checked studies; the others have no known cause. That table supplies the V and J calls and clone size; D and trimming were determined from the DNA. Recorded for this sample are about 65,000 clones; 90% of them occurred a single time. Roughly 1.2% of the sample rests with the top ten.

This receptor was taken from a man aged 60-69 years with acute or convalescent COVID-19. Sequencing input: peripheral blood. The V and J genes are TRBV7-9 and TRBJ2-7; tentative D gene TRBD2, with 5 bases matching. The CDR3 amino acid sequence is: CASSFRTAVGQYF. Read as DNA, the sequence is TGTGCCAGCAGCTTCCGGACTGCCGTTGGGCAGTACTTC.